This T cell receptor beta chain was profiled in a study of response to subunit inactivated influenza vaccine. Findings of the study overall: Each seasonal influenza vaccination, the authors suggested, recruits few new T cells.

This clonotype has more than one count but fewer than ten. Its antigen remains unknown. The CDR3 is 14 residues long. With 4 bases removed from V and 3 bases from J, the gap between germline ends came to 9 bases. Germline V CDR1 and CDR2: SGHAT, FQNNGV. In TCRdb, the RT-PCR reads were re-called with MiXCR into one record per CDR3 protein. Of about 240,000 distinct CDR3 sequences in the sample, more than 10% were seen once. The chain combines TRBV11-2 with TRBJ2-2; D is possibly TRBD1 (6 bases). This sequence was found in a man aged 45 to 65 who received an inactivated influenza vaccine. The specimen comprised non-naive T cells sorted from PBMCs, sampled 14 to 15 days before vaccination. The CDR3 region is CASSWTADTGELFF. The DNA of the CDR3 is TGTGCCAGCAGCTGGACAGCGGACACCGGGGAGCTGTTTTTT. Using reference TRBV11-2 and TRBJ2-2 for the parts outside the CDR3, the full variable domain is EAGVAQSPRYKIIEKRQSVAFWCNPISGHATLYWYQQILGQGPKLLIQFQNNGVVDDSQLPKDRFSAERLKGVDSTLKIQPAKLEDSAVYLCASSWTADTGELFFGEGSRLTVL.